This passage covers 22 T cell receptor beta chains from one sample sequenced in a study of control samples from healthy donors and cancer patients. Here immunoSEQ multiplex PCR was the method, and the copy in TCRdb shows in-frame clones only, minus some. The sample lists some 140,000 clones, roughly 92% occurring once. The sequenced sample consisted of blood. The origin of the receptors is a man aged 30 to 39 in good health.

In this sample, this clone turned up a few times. The CDR3 is CASRLSSYEQYF. The DNA for the CDR3 is TGTGCCAGCAGGCTCTCCTCCTACGAGCAGTACTTC. V usage is TRBV28 and J usage is TRBJ2-7; D remains unclear. The V end was cut by 6 bases, the J end by 0 bases, with 6 bases between. Germline CDR1 reads MDHEN; CDR2 reads SYDVKM. The CDR3 consists of 12 residues.

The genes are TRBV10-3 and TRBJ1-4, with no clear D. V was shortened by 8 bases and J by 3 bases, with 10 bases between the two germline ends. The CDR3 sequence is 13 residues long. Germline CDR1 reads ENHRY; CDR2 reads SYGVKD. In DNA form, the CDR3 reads TGTGCCATCGCTCGGGGTGCTAATGAAAAACTGTTTTTT. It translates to CAIARGANEKLFF.

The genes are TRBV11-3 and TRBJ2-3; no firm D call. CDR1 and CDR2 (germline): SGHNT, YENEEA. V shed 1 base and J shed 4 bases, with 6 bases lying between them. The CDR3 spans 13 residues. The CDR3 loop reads CASSLVGPDTQYF. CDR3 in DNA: TGTGCCAGCAGCTTAGTAGGGCCAGATACGCAGTATTTT.

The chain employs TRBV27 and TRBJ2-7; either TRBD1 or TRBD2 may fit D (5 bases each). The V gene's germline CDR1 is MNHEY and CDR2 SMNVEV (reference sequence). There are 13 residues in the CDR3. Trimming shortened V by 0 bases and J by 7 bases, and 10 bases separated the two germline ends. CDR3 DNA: TGTGCCAGCAGTTTATCTTCTGGGGGTGAGCAGTACTTC. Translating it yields CASSLSSGGEQYF.

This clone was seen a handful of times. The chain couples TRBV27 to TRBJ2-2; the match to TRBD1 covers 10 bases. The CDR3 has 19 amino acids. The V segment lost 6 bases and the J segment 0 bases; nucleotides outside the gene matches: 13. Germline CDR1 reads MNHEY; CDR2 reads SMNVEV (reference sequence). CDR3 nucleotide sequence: TGTGCCAGCAGACTCTCGGGACAGGGGTCTAGCGCGAACACCGGGGAGCTGTTTTTT. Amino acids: CASRLSGQGSSANTGELFF.

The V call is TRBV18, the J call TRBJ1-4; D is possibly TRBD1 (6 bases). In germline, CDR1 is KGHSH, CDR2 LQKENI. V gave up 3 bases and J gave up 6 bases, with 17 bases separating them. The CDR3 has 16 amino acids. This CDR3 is CASSPRALGADEKLFF. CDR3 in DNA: TGTGCCAGCTCACCTCGAGCCCTGGGGGCTGATGAAAAACTGTTTTTT.

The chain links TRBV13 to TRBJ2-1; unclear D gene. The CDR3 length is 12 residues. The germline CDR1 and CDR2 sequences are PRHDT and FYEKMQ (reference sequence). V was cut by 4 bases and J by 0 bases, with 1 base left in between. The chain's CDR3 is CASSYSYNEQFF. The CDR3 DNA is TGTGCCAGCAGCTACTCCTACAATGAGCAGTTCTTC. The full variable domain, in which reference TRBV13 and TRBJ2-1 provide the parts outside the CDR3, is AAGVIQSPRHLIKEKRETATLKCYPIPRHDTVYWYQQGPGQDPQFLISFYEKMQSDKGSIPDRFSAQQFSDYHSELNMSSLELGDSALYFCASSYSYNEQFFGPGTRLTVL.

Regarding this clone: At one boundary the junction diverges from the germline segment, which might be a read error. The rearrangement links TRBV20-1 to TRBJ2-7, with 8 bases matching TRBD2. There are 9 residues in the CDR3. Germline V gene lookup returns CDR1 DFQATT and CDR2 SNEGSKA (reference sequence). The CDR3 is CSVPGLGGF. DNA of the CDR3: TGCAGTGTCCCGGGACTAGGCGGGTTC.

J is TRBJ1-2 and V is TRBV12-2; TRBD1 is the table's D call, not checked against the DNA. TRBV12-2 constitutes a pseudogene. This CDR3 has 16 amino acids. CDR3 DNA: TGTGCAAGTCGCTTAATTTCAGGGATTGTAAACTATGGCTACACCTTC. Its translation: CASRLISGIVNYGYTF.

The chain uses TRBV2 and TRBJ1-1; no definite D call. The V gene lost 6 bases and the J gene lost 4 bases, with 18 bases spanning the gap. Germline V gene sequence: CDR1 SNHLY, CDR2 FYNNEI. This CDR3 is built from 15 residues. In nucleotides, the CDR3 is TGTGCCAGCAGGGGGTCCAGGTCAGCCGGCACTGAAGCTTTCTTT. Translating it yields CASRGSRSAGTEAFF.

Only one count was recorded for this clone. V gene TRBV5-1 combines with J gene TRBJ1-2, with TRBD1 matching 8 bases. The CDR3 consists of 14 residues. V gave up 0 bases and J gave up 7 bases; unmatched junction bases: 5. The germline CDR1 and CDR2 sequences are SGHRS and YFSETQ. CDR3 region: CASSLDRGSGGYTF. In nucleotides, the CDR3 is TGCGCCAGCAGCTTGGACAGGGGGTCGGGTGGCTACACCTTC. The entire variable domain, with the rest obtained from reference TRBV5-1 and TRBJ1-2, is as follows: KAGVTQTPRYLIKTRGQQVTLSCSPISGHRSVSWYQQTPGQGLQFLFEYFSETQRNKGNFPGRFSGRQFSNSRSEMNVSTLELGDSALYLCASSLDRGSGGYTFGSGTRLTVV.

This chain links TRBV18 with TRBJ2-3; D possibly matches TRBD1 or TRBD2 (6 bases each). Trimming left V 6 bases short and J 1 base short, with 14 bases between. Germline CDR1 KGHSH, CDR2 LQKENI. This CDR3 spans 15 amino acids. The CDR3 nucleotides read TGTGCCAGCTCTCCCGGGGGCTTCGGCACAGATACGCAGTATTTT. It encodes CASSPGGFGTDTQYF.

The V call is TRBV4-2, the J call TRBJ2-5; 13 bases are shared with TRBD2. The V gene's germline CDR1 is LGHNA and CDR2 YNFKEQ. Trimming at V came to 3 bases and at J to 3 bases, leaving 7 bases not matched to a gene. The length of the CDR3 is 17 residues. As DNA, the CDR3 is TGTGCCAGCAGCCACGTGGGACTAGCGGGACCCAAAGAGACCCAGTACTTC. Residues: CASSHVGLAGPKETQYF.

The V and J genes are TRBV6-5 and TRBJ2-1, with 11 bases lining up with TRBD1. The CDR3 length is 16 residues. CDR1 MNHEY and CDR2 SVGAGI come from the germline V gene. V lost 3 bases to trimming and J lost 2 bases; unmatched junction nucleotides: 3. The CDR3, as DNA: TGTGCCAGCAGTTATAGGACAGGGGGCACCTACAATGAGCAGTTCTTC. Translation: CASSYRTGGTYNEQFF.

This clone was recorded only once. The CDR3 nucleotides read TGTGCCAGCAGCGTAGCCATGGGGTTTTATGAGCAGTTCTTC. It is translated as CASSVAMGFYEQFF. The chain combines TRBV9 with TRBJ2-1; D ambiguous. Germline CDR1 SGDLS, CDR2 YYNGEE. The CDR3 has 14 amino acids. V was trimmed by 0 bases and J by 8 bases, leaving 12 bases between them.

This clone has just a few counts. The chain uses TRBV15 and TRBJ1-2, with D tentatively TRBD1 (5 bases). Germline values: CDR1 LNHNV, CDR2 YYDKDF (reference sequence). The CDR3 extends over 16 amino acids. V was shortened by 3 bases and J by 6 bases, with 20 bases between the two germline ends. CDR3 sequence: CATSSGTDGSVDGYTF. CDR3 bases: TGTGCCACCAGCAGTGGGACGGATGGGTCCGTGGATGGCTACACCTTC.

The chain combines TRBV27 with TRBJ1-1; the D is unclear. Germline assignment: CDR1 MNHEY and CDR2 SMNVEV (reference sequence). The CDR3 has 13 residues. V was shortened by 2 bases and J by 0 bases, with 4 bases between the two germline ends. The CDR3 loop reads CASSLMVNTEAFF. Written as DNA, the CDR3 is TGTGCCAGCAGTTTAATGGTGAACACTGAAGCTTTCTTT.

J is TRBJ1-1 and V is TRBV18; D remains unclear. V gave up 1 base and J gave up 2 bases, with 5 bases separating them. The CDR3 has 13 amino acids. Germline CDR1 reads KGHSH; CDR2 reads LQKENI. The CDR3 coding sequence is TGTGCCAGCTCACCACTCCAAAACACTGAAGCTTTCTTT. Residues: CASSPLQNTEAFF. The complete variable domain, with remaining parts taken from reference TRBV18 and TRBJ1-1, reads NAGVMQNPRHLVRRRGQEARLRCSPMKGHSHVYWYRQLPEEGLKFMVYLQKENIIDESGMPKERFSAEFPKEGPSILRIQQVVRGDSAAYFCASSPLQNTEAFFGQGTRLTVV.

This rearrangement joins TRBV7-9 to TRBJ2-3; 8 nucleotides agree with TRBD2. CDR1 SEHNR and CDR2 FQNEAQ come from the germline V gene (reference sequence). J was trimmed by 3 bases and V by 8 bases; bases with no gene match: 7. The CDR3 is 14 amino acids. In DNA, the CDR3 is TGTGCCAGCTTCTTCGGGGGGGGGACAGATACGCAGTATTTT. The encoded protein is CASFFGGGTDTQYF.

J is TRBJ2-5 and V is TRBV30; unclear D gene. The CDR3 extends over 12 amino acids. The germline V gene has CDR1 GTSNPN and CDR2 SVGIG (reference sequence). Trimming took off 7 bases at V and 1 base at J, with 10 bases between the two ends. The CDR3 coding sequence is TGTGCCTCCAAGGCCAGCCAAGAGACCCAGTACTTC. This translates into CASKASQETQYF.

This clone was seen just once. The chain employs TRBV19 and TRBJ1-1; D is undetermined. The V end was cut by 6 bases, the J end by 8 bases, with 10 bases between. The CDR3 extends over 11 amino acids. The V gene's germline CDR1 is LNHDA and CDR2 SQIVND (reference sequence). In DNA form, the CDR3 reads TGTGCCAGTAGCACAGCAAGGGAAGCTTTCTTT. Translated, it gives CASSTAREAFF.

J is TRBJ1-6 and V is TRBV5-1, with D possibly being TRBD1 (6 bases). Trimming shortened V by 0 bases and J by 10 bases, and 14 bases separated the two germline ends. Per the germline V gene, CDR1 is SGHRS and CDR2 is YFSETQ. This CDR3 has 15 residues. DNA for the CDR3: TGCGCCAGCAGCTTGGTGTCCGGGGGCTTATCACCCCTCCACTTT. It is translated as CASSLVSGGLSPLHF.